These 13 T cell receptor beta chains came from one sample sequenced in a study of T cell repertoires in cytomegalovirus infection. TCRdb re-called the reads with MiXCR, one entry per CDR3 protein. Of approximately 550,000 distinct CDR3 sequences listed, approximately 15% are singletons. Sequencing input: CD8+ T cells from PBMCs. The receptor source for this set is a human donor in good health (CMV status not recorded). Some clones in this sample may be carry-over from other donors' samples.

There are a few counts of this clonotype. The genes are TRBV20-1 and TRBJ1-4; D is perhaps TRBD1 (5 bases). This CDR3 has 16 residues. Germline assignment: CDR1 DFQATT and CDR2 SNEGSKA (reference sequence). V was clipped by 0 bases and J by 2 bases, with 13 bases between them. CDR3 amino acids: CSAREIAGATNEKLFF. In DNA, the CDR3 is TGCAGTGCTAGAGAAATTGCCGGGGCGACTAATGAAAAACTGTTTTTT.

As to this clonotype: A read error may explain this, as a much larger clone is one base away. The chain joins TRBV11-2 to TRBJ2-3; 14 bases match TRBD2. CDR3 length: 17 residues. From germline, CDR1 is SGHAT and CDR2 FQNNGV. In DNA form, the CDR3 reads TGTGCCAGCGGCTTTTGGACTAGCGGGGGGTACATGAATACGCAGTATTTT. It yields the protein CASGFWTSGGYMNTQYF. The full variable domain, completed using reference TRBV11-2 and TRBJ2-3, is EAGVAQSPRYKIIEKRQSVAFWCNPISGHATLYWYQQILGQGPKLLIQFQNNGVVDDSQLPKDRFSAERLKGVDSTLKIQPAKLEDSAVYLCASGFWTSGGYMNTQYFGPGTRLTVL.

J is TRBJ1-5 and V is TRBV27; 8 bases are a match to TRBD1. Germline values: CDR1 MNHEY, CDR2 SMNVEV (reference sequence). V was pared by 4 bases and J by 3 bases, with 5 bases of the junction left unmatched. The CDR3 is made up of 15 amino acids. In DNA, the CDR3 is TGTGCCAGCAGTTCCGGGACAGGTATCAATCAGCCCCAGCATTTT. This translates into CASSSGTGINQPQHF.

Many counts were recorded for this clonotype. The chain combines TRBV12-3 or TRBV12-4 with TRBJ1-3; 8 bases agree with TRBD1. This CDR3 region has 16 residues. V lost 7 bases to trimming and J lost 4 bases; unmatched junction nucleotides: 12. CDR3 amino acids: CASKSAGGQGGNTIYF. The CDR3 DNA follows: TGTGCCAGCAAATCCGCAGGGGGCCAGGGAGGAAACACCATATATTTT.

This clonotype was seen only a few times. V is TRBV27 and J is TRBJ2-1; D may correspond to TRBD1 or TRBD2 (5 bases each). CDR3 length: 14 amino acids. V gave up 6 bases and J gave up 8 bases, with 17 bases separating them. Germline V gene data show CDR1 as MNHEY and CDR2 as SMNVEV (reference sequence). Here the CDR3 DNA reads TGTGCCAGCAGCCCCGGGGCAAAGATCGATGAGCAGTTCTTC. Residues: CASSPGAKIDEQFF.

The V gene is TRBV20-1, the J gene TRBJ2-4; weak D call: TRBD2 (5 bases). Trimming removed 3 bases from V and 8 bases from J, with 17 bases in between. Germline V gene lookup returns CDR1 DFQATT and CDR2 SNEGSKA (reference sequence). This CDR3 is built from 14 residues. CDR3 sequence (DNA): TGCAGTGCTAGGGACTTCATGGATGATGACATTCAGTACTTC. Translation gives CSARDFMDDDIQYF.

V is TRBV6-4 and J is TRBJ2-1; D possibly corresponds to TRBD2 (6 bases). The V end was cut by 2 bases, the J end by 4 bases, with 6 bases between. The CDR3 length is 13 residues. CDR1 MRHNA and CDR2 SNTAGT come from the germline V gene. CDR3 sequence reads: CASSDGLYNEQFF. The CDR3 DNA is TGTGCCAGCAGTGACGGACTATACAATGAGCAGTTCTTC.

DNA for the CDR3: TGTGCCAGCAGTTCACTAGTAGGGGGGTTGGAGACCCAGTACTTC. This translates into CASSSLVGGLETQYF. J is TRBJ2-5 and V is TRBV6-6; tentatively, D is TRBD1 or TRBD2 (6 bases each). The germline V gene encodes CDR1 MNHNY and CDR2 SVGAGI (reference sequence). The length of the CDR3 is 15 residues. Trimming stripped 4 bases from V and 5 bases from J, with 17 bases between.

Concerning this clonotype: At one of its ends the junction is not consistent with the germline gene, which may arise from a read error. This chain connects TRBV4-1 to TRBJ2-3; D is unclear. CDR3 length: 12 amino acids. Germline lookup yields CDR1 MGHRA and CDR2 YSYEKL. CDR3 sequence (DNA): TGTGCCAGCAGCCAAGGCGGCAACCCACAGTATTTT. This sequence encodes CASSQGGNPQYF.

In its sample, this clonotype was seen many times. The rearrangement uses TRBV7-9 and TRBJ2-3, with TRBD1 as a possible D gene (5 bases). The CDR3 totals 16 residues. The germline CDR1 and CDR2 sequences are SEHNR and FQNEAQ (reference sequence). V dropped 4 bases and J dropped 0 bases, with 14 bases sitting between them. CDR3 loop: CASSSRDGDSTDTQYF. CDR3 DNA: TGTGCCAGCAGCTCCAGGGATGGGGATAGCACAGATACGCAGTATTTT.

This clonotype was recorded at least ten times. The chain recombines TRBV7-8 with TRBJ2-7; the D gene is possibly TRBD1 (5 bases). Trimming pared 5 bases from V and 3 bases from J, leaving 14 bases between. Germline CDR1 and CDR2: SGHVS and FQNEAQ. The CDR3 is 14 residues long. DNA of the CDR3: TGTGCCAGCAGCCCGCAAGGGGCAAACTACGAGCAGTACTTC. Translation: CASSPQGANYEQYF. The full variable domain, completed using reference TRBV7-8 and TRBJ2-7, is GAGVSQSPRYKVAKRGQDVALRCDPISGHVSLFWYQQALGQGPEFLTYFQNEAQLDKSGLPSDRFFAERPEGSVSTLKIQRTQQEDSAVYLCASSPQGANYEQYFGPGTRLTVT.

A note on this clonotype: Since a much larger clone is just one base distant, this may be a read error. The chain carries TRBV19 and TRBJ1-2; 7 nucleotides match TRBD1. The CDR3 extends over 14 amino acids. Germline assignment: CDR1 LNHDA and CDR2 SQIVND (reference sequence). CDR3 loop: CASCTWDSNYGYNF. DNA of the CDR3: TGTGCCAGTTGTACGTGGGACAGTAACTATGGCTACAACTTC.

This clonotype was counted between two and nine times. V is TRBV7-9 and J is TRBJ1-4; D is ambiguous. Trimming removed 5 bases from V and 0 bases from J, with 13 bases in between. This CDR3 comprises 16 residues. Germline loops: CDR1 SEHNR, CDR2 FQNEAQ (reference sequence). CDR3 DNA: TGTGCCAGCAGCCCCGGGCGAGCGTCAACTAATGAAAAACTGTTTTTT. This sequence encodes CASSPGRASTNEKLFF.